The sequence of this T cell receptor (beta chain) was determined in a study of cytomegalovirus exposure and HLA in healthy donors. This CDR3 is 13 amino acids long. CDR1 GTSNPN and CDR2 SVGIG come from the germline V gene (reference sequence). Findings and limits, study-wide: TCR beta V segments were, for the most part, productive about 87% or about 30% of the time in an earlier analysis. Many donors shared some public TCRs, even though most TCR sequences were rare. Accurate predictions that matched the HLA-A and HLA-B alleles of most subjects were reportedly made from TCR beta sequences. CMV serostatus alone was available as immune exposure information.

As to this clone: Antigen: not known.

The PCR made use of 60 Vbeta and 13 Jbeta primers. The protocol was immunoSEQ multiplex PCR, while the TCRdb copy is restricted to in-frame clones and leaves out a portion. Of 100,000 or so clones listed, roughly 71% are singletons. The chain has TRBV30 and TRBJ2-2, with 7 bases fitting TRBD2. Source material: PBMCs. This TCR was recovered from a man aged 45-65 years in good health and CMV-seronegative. CDR3 sequence: CASGTTNTGELFF. The DNA for the CDR3 is TGTGCGTCGGGGACTACGAACACCGGGGAGCTGTTTTTT.